The entry below gives a single TCR beta chain sequence along with its context. The ends were cut back, 7 bases at V and 5 bases at J, with 30 bases in the middle. Germline V gene lookup returns CDR1 SQVTM and CDR2 ANQGSEA. The CDR3 is made up of 18 amino acids. This sample is part of a study of blood T cells in healthy people across ages. The second PCR ran about 7 to 12 cycles with a sample-barcoded 5' primer and J-beta primers. Via MiXCR, TCRdb re-called the 5' RACE reads, giving one row per CDR3 protein. Of 350,000 to 450,000 distinct CDR3 sequences listed, 45% to 60% were seen once; the top ten hold 45% to 60%.

The sample consisted of blood. The rearrangement links TRBV29-1 to TRBJ2-1; D perhaps matches TRBD2 (5 bases). This receptor was taken from a man aged 55 to 70 in good health. CDR3 loop: CSAPATADGLASDNEQFF. CDR3 DNA: TGCAGCGCTCCGGCCACGGCAGACGGTCTAGCTTCCGACAATGAGCAGTTCTTC.